Below are 18 T cell receptor beta chains sequenced from a single sample in a study of lymphopenia after photon versus proton radiotherapy. Profiling relied on immunoSEQ multiplex PCR, and the TCRdb table lists in-frame clones only, not all of them. The table has about 50,000 clones, over 70% seen once. Sequencing used peripheral blood, obtained from a patient treated with photon-based radiotherapy. These receptors all stem from a man between 50 and 59 years old with gastric cancer.

This clone was detected only once. The gene calls are TRBV7-9 and TRBJ1-1, with D perhaps matching TRBD1 (6 bases). The CDR3 has 16 residues. Trimming stripped 4 bases from V and 3 bases from J, with 18 bases between. CDR1 SEHNR and CDR2 FQNEAQ come from the germline V gene (reference sequence). The CDR3 DNA sequence: TGTGCCAGCAGCTCCCGCGGAGGGGGGGGGTACACTGAAGCTTTCTTT. Encoded protein: CASSSRGGGGYTEAFF.

This chain links TRBV19 with TRBJ2-5; 15 bases line up with TRBD2. CDR3 length equals 16 residues. Germline V gene sequence: CDR1 LNHDA, CDR2 SQIVND (reference sequence). The V and J ends lost 3 bases and 4 bases, in that order; junction bases with no gene match: 3. This chain's CDR3 is CASSMGLAGGRETQYF. CDR3 in DNA: TGTGCCAGTAGTATGGGACTAGCGGGAGGCAGAGAGACCCAGTACTTC.

V usage is TRBV5-1 and J usage is TRBJ2-1; D is unclear. Per the germline V gene, CDR1 is SGHRS and CDR2 is YFSETQ. The CDR3 sequence is 12 residues long. Trimming removed 0 bases at V and 6 bases at J, with 4 bases between. The CDR3 here is CASSLDVNEQFF. Written as DNA, the CDR3 is TGCGCCAGCAGCTTGGACGTCAATGAGCAGTTCTTC.

In this sample, this clone turned up a few times. This chain's CDR3 is CAWSVQQRSSYNEQFF. CDR3 DNA sequence: TGTGCCTGGAGTGTACAGCAAAGAAGCTCCTACAATGAGCAGTTCTTC. The rearrangement uses TRBV30 and TRBJ2-1; the D is unclear. V gave up 0 bases and J gave up 0 bases, with 12 bases separating them. Germline V gene data show CDR1 as GTSNPN and CDR2 as SVGIG (reference sequence). The CDR3 covers 16 residues.

This chain joins TRBV11-3 and TRBJ2-1; 11 nucleotides match TRBD2. Trimming cost V 4 bases and J 5 bases; bases outside gene matches: 10. Looked up from germline, CDR1 is SGHNT and CDR2 is YENEEA. The CDR3 totals 17 residues. CDR3 residues: CASSSVGSGRADNEQFF. The CDR3 bases are TGTGCCAGCAGCTCAGTAGGTAGCGGGAGGGCCGACAATGAGCAGTTCTTC. The variable domain in full, with the rest retrieved from reference TRBV11-3 and TRBJ2-1, is EAGVVQSPRYKIIEKKQPVAFWCNPISGHNTLYWYLQNLGQGPELLIRYENEEAVDDSQLPKDRFSAERLKGVDSTLKIQPAELGDSAVYLCASSSVGSGRADNEQFFGPGTRLTVL.

The V call is TRBV5-1, the J call TRBJ1-1; D may be TRBD1 (5 bases). Germline V gives CDR1 SGHRS, CDR2 YFSETQ. The CDR3 extends over 15 amino acids. Trimming cost V 4 bases and J 5 bases, with 18 bases left between them. The CDR3 loop is CASSPVGPQNTEAFF. The CDR3, as DNA: TGCGCCAGCAGCCCGGTGGGACCGCAGAATACTGAAGCTTTCTTT.

The chain couples TRBV5-8 to TRBJ1-2; perhaps TRBD1 as D (6 bases). This CDR3 has 16 residues. Deletions cut 0 bases from V and 5 bases from J, with 17 bases between. CDR1 SGHTS and CDR2 YDEGEE come from the germline V gene. CDR3 DNA: TGTGCCAGCAGCTTGGACCTGGGGGGCGCCTCGTATGGCTACACCTTC. This encodes CASSLDLGGASYGYTF.

The V call is TRBV28, the J call TRBJ2-7; D not certain. Trimming removed 5 bases from V and 1 base from J, with 12 bases in between. The CDR3 sequence is 14 residues long. Germline V CDR1 and CDR2: MDHEN, SYDVKM. For the CDR3, the DNA is TGTGCCAGCAGTGATCTACGAAGGTCCTACGAGCAGTACTTC. Its translation is CASSDLRRSYEQYF.

The chain uses TRBV18 and TRBJ1-6; D unclear. Trimming shortened V by 3 bases and J by 9 bases, and 6 bases separated the two germline ends. Germline CDR1 is KGHSH and CDR2 is LQKENI. This CDR3 is 12 amino acids long. The CDR3 region is CASSPGSSPLHF. The CDR3 DNA follows: TGTGCCAGCTCACCCGGGAGTTCACCCCTCCACTTT.

V and J are TRBV6-1 and TRBJ1-2, with 7 nucleotides matching TRBD1. With 1 base clipped from V and 1 base from J, the junction kept 3 bases outside the gene matches. This CDR3 is built from 15 residues. CDR1 and CDR2 (germline): MNHNS, SASEGT. DNA of the CDR3: TGTGCCAGCAGTGAAGGACAGGGTCGTAACTATGGCTACACCTTC. Protein product: CASSEGQGRNYGYTF.

The rearrangement links TRBV5-1 to TRBJ1-1, with D maybe TRBD1 (5 bases). Trimming removed 0 bases from V and 5 bases from J, with 14 bases in between. Per germline, CDR1 SGHRS and CDR2 YFSETQ. This CDR3 spans 15 amino acids. The DNA for the CDR3 is TGCGCCAGCAGCTTGGGGGGCGGGGCGAGGACTGAAGCTTTCTTT. Encoded protein: CASSLGGGARTEAFF.

In nucleotides, the CDR3 is TGTGCCAGCAGTCCCATGGTGCTAGAAGCAGATACGCAGTATTTT. Amino acids: CASSPMVLEADTQYF. The J gene is TRBJ2-3, the V gene TRBV7-8, with D unresolved. The CDR3 consists of 15 residues. Trimming took off 6 bases at V and 4 bases at J, with 17 bases between the two ends. Germline V gene data show CDR1 as SGHVS and CDR2 as FQNEAQ.

The rearrangement uses TRBV27 and TRBJ1-2; a weak D match, TRBD1 (6 bases). Germline V CDR1 and CDR2: MNHEY, SMNVEV (reference sequence). This CDR3 comprises 15 residues. V was trimmed by 6 bases and J by 2 bases, leaving 16 bases between them. The CDR3 sequence: CASRRPGEGNYGYTF. The CDR3 DNA sequence: TGTGCCAGCAGACGCCCAGGGGAGGGGAACTATGGCTACACCTTC.

The chain is built from TRBV7-8 and TRBJ2-2; tentative D call: TRBD2 (6 bases). CDR1 SGHVS and CDR2 FQNEAQ come from the germline V gene. The CDR3 loop spans 16 amino acids. Trimming left V 1 base short and J 1 base short, with 10 bases between. The CDR3 is CASSLVGEVNTGELFF. CDR3 DNA: TGTGCCAGCAGCTTAGTAGGGGAGGTGAACACCGGGGAGCTGTTTTTT.

The V gene is TRBV19, the J gene TRBJ2-7, with TRBD2 as a possible D gene (5 bases). This CDR3 has 13 amino acids. Germline CDR1 LNHDA, CDR2 SQIVND (reference sequence). With 5 bases removed from V and 4 bases from J, the gap between germline ends came to 12 bases. The CDR3 sequence: CASSRGLEYEQYF. CDR3 coding DNA: TGTGCCAGTAGTCGGGGTTTGGAGTACGAGCAGTACTTC. Together with reference TRBV19 and TRBJ2-7, the CDR3 gives the full variable domain: DGGITQSPKYLFRKEGQNVTLSCEQNLNHDAMYWYRQDPGQGLRLIYYSQIVNDFQKGDIAEGYSVSREKKESFPLTVTSAQKNPTAFYLCASSRGLEYEQYFGPGTRLTVT.

This chain joins TRBV5-1 and TRBJ1-1; possible D gene TRBD1, 6 bases. Germline values: CDR1 SGHRS, CDR2 YFSETQ. The CDR3 covers 14 residues. Between the trimmed V and J ends, which lost 0 bases and 2 bases, there was a span of 8 bases. CDR3 residues: CASSLGTANTEAFF. The CDR3 DNA reads as TGCGCCAGCAGCTTGGGGACAGCTAACACTGAAGCTTTCTTT.

The chain is built from TRBV4-2 and TRBJ2-3; 10 nucleotides agree with TRBD1. The CDR3 contains 15 residues. Germline values: CDR1 LGHNA, CDR2 YNFKEQ. V shed 6 bases, J shed 3 bases, and the junction held 6 bases outside the gene matches. The CDR3 sequence is CASREGDRGTDTQYF. The CDR3 DNA reads as TGTGCCAGCAGGGAAGGGGACAGGGGTACAGATACGCAGTATTTT.

The J gene is TRBJ2-1, the V gene TRBV9, with 8 bases aligning to TRBD2. In germline, CDR1 is SGDLS, CDR2 YYNGEE. J was trimmed by 2 bases and V by 3 bases; bases with no gene match: 4. CDR3 length: 15 amino acids. The CDR3 region has the DNA TGTGCCAGCAGCGCAACTAGCGGACCCTACAATGAGCAGTTCTTC. Protein sequence: CASSATSGPYNEQFF.